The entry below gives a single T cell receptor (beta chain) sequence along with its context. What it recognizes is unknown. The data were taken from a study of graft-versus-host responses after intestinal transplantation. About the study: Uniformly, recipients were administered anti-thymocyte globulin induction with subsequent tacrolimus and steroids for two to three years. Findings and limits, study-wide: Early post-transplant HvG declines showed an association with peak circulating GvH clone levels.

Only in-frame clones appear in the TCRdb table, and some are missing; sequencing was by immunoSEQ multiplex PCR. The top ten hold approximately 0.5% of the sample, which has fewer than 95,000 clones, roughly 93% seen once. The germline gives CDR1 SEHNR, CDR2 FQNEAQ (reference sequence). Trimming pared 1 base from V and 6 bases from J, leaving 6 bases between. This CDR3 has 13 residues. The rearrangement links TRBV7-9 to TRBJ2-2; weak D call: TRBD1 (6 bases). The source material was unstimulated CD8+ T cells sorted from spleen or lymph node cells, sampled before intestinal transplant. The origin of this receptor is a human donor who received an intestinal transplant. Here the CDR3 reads CASSLEGAGELFF. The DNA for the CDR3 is TGTGCCAGCAGCTTAGAGGGGGCCGGGGAGCTGTTTTTT.